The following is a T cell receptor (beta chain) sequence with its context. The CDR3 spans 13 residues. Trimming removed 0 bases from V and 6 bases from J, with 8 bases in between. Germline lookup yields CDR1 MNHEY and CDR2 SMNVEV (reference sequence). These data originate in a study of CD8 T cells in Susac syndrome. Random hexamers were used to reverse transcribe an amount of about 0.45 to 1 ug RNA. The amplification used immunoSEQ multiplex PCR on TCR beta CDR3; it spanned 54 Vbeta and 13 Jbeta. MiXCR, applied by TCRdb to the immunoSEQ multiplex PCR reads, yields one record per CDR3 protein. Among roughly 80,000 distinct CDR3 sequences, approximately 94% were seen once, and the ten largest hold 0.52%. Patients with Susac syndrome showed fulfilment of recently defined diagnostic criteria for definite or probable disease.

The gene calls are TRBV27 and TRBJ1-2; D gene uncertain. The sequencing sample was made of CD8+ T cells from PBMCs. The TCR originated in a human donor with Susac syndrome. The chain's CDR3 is CASSLSRSDGYTF. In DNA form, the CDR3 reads TGTGCCAGCAGTTTATCAAGGTCGGATGGCTACACCTTC.